These 28 T cell receptor beta chains originate from one sample sequenced in a study of molecular identifiers for immune sequencing clone quantification. MiXCR, applied by TCRdb to the PCR reads, yields one record per CDR3 protein. The sample contains about half a million distinct CDR3 sequences, about a fifth of which appear only once. The sequencing sample was made of naive CD8+ T cells from blood, with Jurkat cell RNA spiked in. Subset defined: FACS-sorted CD8+CD4-CCR7+CD45RA+ naive T cells. All receptors come from a human donor in good health. Some libraries in this study had Jurkat cell RNA spiked in.

As for this clonotype: A much larger clone lies a single base off, so this may be a read error. DNA of the CDR3: TGTGCCAGCAGCTTAGTCGAGGGTCACACAGATACGCAGTATTTT. As protein: CASSLVEGHTDTQYF. The chain combines TRBV7-6 with TRBJ2-3; D is perhaps TRBD2 (5 bases). This CDR3 comprises 15 residues. CDR1 SGHVS and CDR2 FNYEAQ come from the germline V gene. Trimming took off 1 base at V and 2 bases at J, with 10 bases between the two ends.

This clonotype was seen ten or more times. The chain joins TRBV12-3 or TRBV12-4 to TRBJ2-5; no clear D. The CDR3 is 13 amino acids. Trimming shortened V by 3 bases and J by 7 bases, and 12 bases separated the two germline ends. CDR3 loop: CASSLFDPGTQYF. The CDR3 region has the DNA TGTGCCAGCAGTTTGTTCGACCCGGGGACCCAGTACTTC.

In this sample, this clonotype turned up a few times. The chain is built from TRBV4-1 and TRBJ1-5, with 8 bases that match TRBD1. Unmatched junction bases numbered 7, after V lost 1 base and J lost 2 bases. The germline gives CDR1 MGHRA, CDR2 YSYEKL. The CDR3 has 17 amino acids. The DNA of the CDR3 is TGCGCCAGCAGCCAAGTTCCCCCGGGACAGGGCAATCAGCCCCAGCATTTT. Translation gives CASSQVPPGQGNQPQHF.

Comments on this clonotype: One base away lies a much larger clone, so this may be a sequencing read error. The chain employs TRBV7-9 and TRBJ2-1; 8 nucleotides agree with TRBD2. The CDR3 is 15 residues long. Germline V gene data show CDR1 as SEHNR and CDR2 as FQNEAQ (reference sequence). The CDR3 DNA follows: TGTGGCAGCAGCCAGAGCGGGAGCACCTACAATGAGCAGTTCTTC. It encodes CGSSQSGSTYNEQFF.

J is TRBJ2-3 and V is TRBV13; 11 bases are shared with TRBD2. Per germline, CDR1 PRHDT and CDR2 FYEKMQ (reference sequence). This CDR3 contains 18 residues. V lost 5 bases, J lost 1 base, and 11 bases stayed unmatched. The CDR3 region has the DNA TGTGCCAGCAGCGCAAAACCCGGACTAGCGGGCCGCACAGATACGCAGTATTTT. This encodes CASSAKPGLAGRTDTQYF.

The chain combines TRBV4-3 with TRBJ2-3, with D possibly being TRBD1 or TRBD2 (5 bases each). With 1 base removed from V and 2 bases from J, the gap between germline ends came to 16 bases. Germline loops: CDR1 LGHNA, CDR2 YSLEER. The CDR3 totals 17 residues. CDR3 coding DNA: TGCGCCAGCAGCCAAGTTGTGGGACCTCTAGACACAGATACGCAGTATTTT. It codes for CASSQVVGPLDTDTQYF.

The J gene is TRBJ1-1, the V gene TRBV20-1, with no clear D. Trimming pared 0 bases from V and 2 bases from J, leaving 16 bases between. Per the germline V gene, CDR1 is DFQATT and CDR2 is SNEGSKA (reference sequence). The CDR3 consists of 16 residues. The CDR3 DNA is TGCAGTGCTAGAGATTCAAAGGAGGCGAGAAACACTGAAGCTTTCTTT. Translated: CSARDSKEARNTEAFF.

This chain uses TRBV2 with TRBJ1-2, with D perhaps TRBD1 (5 bases). This CDR3 is 17 amino acids long. The V gene lost 7 bases and the J gene lost 0 bases, with 21 bases spanning the gap. Germline lookup yields CDR1 SNHLY and CDR2 FYNNEI. The CDR3 coding sequence is TGTGCCAGCATCCGAGGGTTGGGCAGGGACCCTAACTATGGCTACACCTTC. It encodes CASIRGLGRDPNYGYTF.

Concerning this clonotype itself: This may be a read error, as it is one base from a much larger clone. No conserved phenylalanine or tryptophan ends this CDR3, so it is likely a read error. This chain uses TRBV20-1 with TRBJ1-2; D is unclear. The V gene lost 4 bases and the J gene lost 0 bases, with 6 bases spanning the gap. The germline V gene encodes CDR1 DFQATT and CDR2 SNEGSKA (reference sequence). This CDR3 comprises 12 residues. The CDR3 reads CSAINPNYGYTL. CDR3 nucleotides: TGCAGTGCTATTAATCCTAACTATGGCTACACCCTC.

The CDR3 sequence is CAIPGRDTQETQYF. In DNA, the CDR3 is TGTGCCATTCCGGGCAGGGATACTCAAGAGACCCAGTACTTC. This chain uses TRBV7-7 with TRBJ2-5, with D perhaps TRBD1 (5 bases). This CDR3 comprises 14 residues. Trimming pared 10 bases from V and 2 bases from J, leaving 17 bases between. The V gene's germline CDR1 is SSHAT and CDR2 FNYEAQ (reference sequence).

This clonotype was observed at least ten times. The chain links TRBV7-6 to TRBJ1-4; D not resolved. The germline V gene has CDR1 SGHVS and CDR2 FNYEAQ. V gave up 6 bases and J gave up 3 bases, with 5 bases separating them. The CDR3 runs to 12 residues. The CDR3 loop is CASRGSNEKLFF. CDR3 coding DNA: TGTGCCAGCAGGGGCTCTAATGAAAAACTGTTTTTT.

The sample holds one count of this clonotype. The conserved closing phenylalanine or tryptophan is absent in this CDR3, likely reflecting a read error. V gene TRBV4-1 combines with J gene TRBJ2-7; possibly TRBD2 for D (6 bases). The V and J ends lost 4 bases and 4 bases respectively, with 8 bases between them. The CDR3 extends over 12 amino acids. From germline, CDR1 is MGHRA and CDR2 YSYEKL. For the CDR3, the DNA is TGCGCCAGCAGCCCGGCGGGATACGAGCAGTACTAC. Amino acid sequence: CASSPAGYEQYY.

The CDR3 DNA is TGTGCCAGCGACCAGACTAGTAGGGGGACTGATACGCAGTATTTT. The encoded protein is CASDQTSRGTDTQYF. The V call is TRBV6-1, the J call TRBJ2-3; D is possibly TRBD1 or TRBD2 (6 bases each). Trimming pared 8 bases from V and 6 bases from J, leaving 21 bases between. From germline, CDR1 is MNHNS and CDR2 SASEGT. This CDR3 spans 15 amino acids.

The V gene is TRBV19, the J gene TRBJ1-4, with 8 bases that match TRBD1. The V and J ends lost 2 bases and 3 bases, in that order; junction bases with no gene match: 2. Germline assignment: CDR1 LNHDA and CDR2 SQIVND (reference sequence). The CDR3 has 15 residues. Written as DNA, the CDR3 is TGTGCCAGTAGTATACTGGGACAGGCTAATGAAAAACTGTTTTTT. It is translated as CASSILGQANEKLFF.

The chain couples TRBV9 to TRBJ2-1, with 13 bases aligning to TRBD2. The CDR3 is 14 residues long. Trimming removed 5 bases from V and 8 bases from J; junction bases left unmatched: 4. Per the germline V gene, CDR1 is SGDLS and CDR2 is YYNGEE. The CDR3 loop is CASSGLAGDDEQFF. The CDR3 DNA is TGTGCCAGCAGTGGACTAGCGGGAGATGATGAGCAGTTCTTC.

This clonotype was found a few times. This chain uses TRBV7-9 with TRBJ1-2; D uncertain. Germline CDR1 SEHNR, CDR2 FQNEAQ (reference sequence). The germline V and J ends were trimmed by 1 base and 2 bases, with 11 bases remaining between them. This CDR3 has 15 amino acids. In DNA, the CDR3 is TGTGCCAGCAGCTTAGGTTCAGCGACGAACTATGGCTACACCTTC. Translating gives CASSLGSATNYGYTF.

This clonotype was recorded at least ten times. The chain has TRBV7-9 and TRBJ2-3; TRBD2 is a possible D gene (7 bases). The CDR3 spans 16 residues. CDR1 is SEHNR and CDR2 is FQNEAQ in the germline V gene (reference sequence). The germline V and J ends were trimmed by 5 bases and 4 bases, with 19 bases remaining between them. The CDR3 nucleotides are TGTGCCAGCAGCCGAGCCTTCGGGGGGCTAGCAGATACGCAGTATTTT. Its protein product is CASSRAFGGLADTQYF.

This clonotype has a count of ten or more. The V gene is TRBV29-1, the J gene TRBJ1-1; 11 nucleotides match TRBD1. Germline V gene lookup returns CDR1 SQVTM and CDR2 ANQGSEA. After removal of 7 bases from V and 7 bases from J, the junction contained 8 bases not matched to a gene. The CDR3 is made up of 13 amino acids. The CDR3 nucleotides are TGCAGCGCCCGGACAGGGGGCTATGTTGAAGCTTTCTTT. Amino acids: CSARTGGYVEAFF.

V is TRBV5-1 and J is TRBJ2-7; 9 nucleotides match TRBD1. The V gene's germline CDR1 is SGHRS and CDR2 YFSETQ. The CDR3 consists of 16 residues. V lost 4 bases to trimming and J lost 0 bases; unmatched junction nucleotides: 8. CDR3 amino acids: CASSQQGTGSSYEQYF. CDR3 bases: TGCGCCAGCAGCCAACAAGGGACAGGGAGCTCCTACGAGCAGTACTTC.

At least ten counts were recorded for this clonotype. V and J are TRBV12-3 or TRBV12-4 and TRBJ2-2, with D possibly matching TRBD1 (6 bases). There are 15 residues in the CDR3. Trimming removed 3 bases at V and 1 base at J, with 9 bases between. In DNA form, the CDR3 reads TGTGCCAGCAGTTTCGACAGGATGAACACCGGGGAGCTGTTTTTT. Residues: CASSFDRMNTGELFF.

As concerns this clonotype: This may be a read error, as it is one base from a much larger clone. The rearrangement uses TRBV4-1 and TRBJ2-7; 7 bases match TRBD2. From germline, CDR1 is MGHRA and CDR2 YSYEKL. CDR3 size: 14 residues. DNA for the CDR3: TGCGCCAGCAGCCAAGATTGGGGGGACTACGACCAGTACTTC. Translation: CASSQDWGDYDQYF.

The chain couples TRBV15 to TRBJ2-3; D remains unclear. Trimming removed 0 bases at V and 0 bases at J, with 7 bases between. CDR1 LNHNV and CDR2 YYDKDF come from the germline V gene (reference sequence). CDR3 length equals 15 residues. This CDR3 is CATSREGISTDTQYF. The CDR3 DNA sequence: TGTGCCACCAGCAGAGAAGGAATTAGCACAGATACGCAGTATTTT.

Regarding this clonotype: A much larger clone differs by one base, so this may be a read error. The genes are TRBV20-1 and TRBJ2-3, with TRBD1 identical over 9 bases. CDR3 length equals 13 residues. Germline CDR1 is DFQATT and CDR2 is SNEGSKA (reference sequence). V shed 1 base, J shed 8 bases, and the junction held 4 bases outside the gene matches. The CDR3 sequence is CSARGDRAGTQYF. CDR3 in DNA: TGCAGTGCTAGAGGGGACAGGGCAGGTACGCAGTATTTT.

This clonotype has ten or more counts. The genes are TRBV28 and TRBJ2-7; D is unclear. This CDR3 region has 14 residues. The germline V and J ends were trimmed by 0 bases and 2 bases, with 8 bases remaining between them. From germline, CDR1 is MDHEN and CDR2 SYDVKM. The CDR3 protein is CASSLWGRTYEQYF. The CDR3 DNA reads TGTGCCAGCAGTTTATGGGGCAGGACCTACGAGCAGTACTTC.

The sample holds many counts of this clonotype. The chain couples TRBV6-6 to TRBJ2-2; weak D call: TRBD1 (5 bases). The CDR3 is 16 amino acids. Trimming left V 2 bases short and J 1 base short, with 11 bases between. In germline, CDR1 is MNHNY, CDR2 SVGAGI (reference sequence). The CDR3 loop reads CASSYLAGKNTGELFF. The DNA of the CDR3 is TGTGCCAGCAGTTACCTTGCAGGGAAGAACACCGGGGAGCTGTTTTTT.

The chain carries TRBV30 and TRBJ2-1; D is ambiguous. Germline V CDR1 and CDR2: GTSNPN, SVGIG (reference sequence). Trimming cost V 0 bases and J 10 bases, with 10 bases left between them. This CDR3 is built from 12 residues. The CDR3 spells CAWSVLASEQFF. Here the CDR3 DNA reads TGTGCCTGGAGTGTACTGGCCTCAGAGCAGTTCTTC.

This clonotype was seen repeatedly, ten times or more. V usage is TRBV5-6 and J usage is TRBJ1-4, with unresolved D. From germline, CDR1 is SGHDT and CDR2 YYEEEE. The CDR3 is 14 amino acids. Trimming cost V 0 bases and J 0 bases, with 3 bases left between them. In DNA, the CDR3 is TGTGCCAGCAGCTTGGACCCAACTAATGAAAAACTGTTTTTT. Amino acids: CASSLDPTNEKLFF.

In this sample, this clonotype turned up a few times. The J gene is TRBJ2-3, the V gene TRBV30; D is perhaps TRBD2 (5 bases). The V gene's germline CDR1 is GTSNPN and CDR2 SVGIG (reference sequence). This CDR3 comprises 12 residues. CDR3 bases: TGTGCTCGGGATTTTGGCACAGATACGCAGTATTTT. It codes for CARDFGTDTQYF.